The next 19 T cell receptor beta chains were all read from a single sample in a study of T cells in localized non-small cell lung cancer. The data were produced by immunoSEQ multiplex PCR, yet TCRdb's version contains in-frame clones alone and is incomplete. The sample contains 9,500 to 10,000 clones, around 42% of which appear only once. Material: lymph node tissue, obtained before any cancer treatment. Every receptor here comes from a woman aged 35-75 years with stage I lung adenocarcinoma.

This clone was picked up a small number of times. The V call is TRBV11-3, the J call TRBJ1-4; D is ambiguous. The V end lost 1 base, the J end lost 0 bases, and 15 bases lay between the germline ends. The CDR3 has 18 amino acids. From germline, CDR1 is SGHNT and CDR2 YENEEA. This CDR3 is CASSLVAGFSATNEKLFF. CDR3 bases: TGTGCCAGCAGCTTAGTGGCGGGTTTTTCCGCAACTAATGAAAAACTGTTTTTT.

This clone showed up just a few times. This CDR3 is CASSANPGQGSEKLFF. The CDR3 bases are TGTGCCAGCAGTGCAAACCCGGGACAGGGGAGCGAAAAACTGTTTTTT. The rearrangement joins TRBV9 to TRBJ1-4, with 10 bases lining up with TRBD1. The germline gives CDR1 SGDLS, CDR2 YYNGEE. Trimming at V came to 5 bases and at J to 8 bases, leaving 12 bases not matched to a gene. This CDR3 is 16 amino acids long.

By sample fraction, this clone is medium-sized. The gene calls are TRBV6-8 and TRBJ1-2; no clear D. The CDR3 consists of 13 residues. Deletions cut 5 bases from V and 0 bases from J, with 7 bases between. The germline V gene encodes CDR1 MNHGY and CDR2 SAAAGT. The CDR3 DNA is TGTGCCAGCAGTCCGGTGGCTAACTATGGCTACACCTTC. It is translated as CASSPVANYGYTF.

The CDR3 reads CASRLTGGLQPQHF. The CDR3 DNA sequence: TGTGCCAGCAGGTTGACAGGGGGCCTCCAGCCCCAGCATTTT. The rearrangement uses TRBV6-8 and TRBJ1-5; TRBD1 agrees at 10 bases. Trimming cost V 6 bases and J 7 bases; bases outside gene matches: 6. This CDR3 has 14 amino acids. Germline lookup yields CDR1 MNHGY and CDR2 SAAAGT.

The chain carries TRBV19 and TRBJ1-3, with D hard to call. The CDR3 runs 15 residues. Germline-derived CDR1 and CDR2 are LNHDA and SQIVND (reference sequence). Trimming shortened V by 7 bases and J by 2 bases, and 15 bases separated the two germline ends. The CDR3 is CASNKAHWTGNTIYF. The CDR3 bases are TGTGCCAGTAATAAGGCTCACTGGACTGGAAACACCATATATTTT. Using reference TRBV19 and TRBJ1-3 for the parts outside the CDR3, the full variable domain is DGGITQSPKYLFRKEGQNVTLSCEQNLNHDAMYWYRQDPGQGLRLIYYSQIVNDFQKGDIAEGYSVSREKKESFPLTVTSAQKNPTAFYLCASNKAHWTGNTIYFGEGSWLTVV.

A few counts support this clone. V gene TRBV6-1 combines with J gene TRBJ1-6; D remains unclear. V lost 1 base and J lost 6, with 7 bases in between. The V gene's germline CDR1 is MNHNS and CDR2 SASEGT. The CDR3 extends over 14 amino acids. CDR3 sequence reads: CASSEGLGNSPLHF. Written as DNA, the CDR3 is TGTGCCAGCAGTGAAGGCTTAGGTAATTCACCCCTCCACTTT.

In its sample, this clone was seen a few times. CDR3 protein: CASSPRDSSYEQYF. In DNA form, the CDR3 reads TGTGCCAGCAGCCCCCGGGACAGCTCCTACGAGCAGTACTTC. The chain employs TRBV9 and TRBJ2-7, with 7 nucleotides matching TRBD1. The CDR3 length is 14 residues. Germline-derived CDR1 and CDR2 are SGDLS and YYNGEE. V shed 4 bases, J shed 0 bases, and the junction held 4 bases outside the gene matches.

This chain joins TRBV2 and TRBJ2-5, with D possibly TRBD2 on 7 matching bases. This CDR3 has 14 residues. Germline loops: CDR1 SNHLY, CDR2 FYNNEI. V lost 11 bases to trimming and J lost 3 bases, with 19 bases between them. CDR3 coding DNA: TGTGCCTCCATGGGGGCTAGCGGTAAAGAGACCCAGTACTTC. Translating it yields CASMGASGKETQYF.

The chain joins TRBV9 to TRBJ1-1; the D gene is possibly TRBD1 (5 bases). V was pared by 5 bases and J by 1 base, with 12 bases between. The CDR3 spans 14 residues. The germline V gene has CDR1 SGDLS and CDR2 YYNGEE. CDR3 region: CASSPGPANTEAFF. The CDR3 DNA reads as TGTGCCAGCAGTCCGGGACCGGCGAACACTGAAGCTTTCTTT. Combining the CDR3 with reference TRBV9 and TRBJ1-1 gives the whole variable domain DSGVTQTPKHLITATGQRVTLRCSPRSGDLSVYWYQQSLDQGLQFLIQYYNGEERAKGNILERFSAQQFPDLHSELNLSSLELGDSALYFCASSPGPANTEAFFGQGTRLTVV.

The chain couples TRBV19 to TRBJ1-1; D might be TRBD1 (6 bases). Germline V lookup: CDR1 LNHDA, CDR2 SQIVND (reference sequence). The CDR3 is 14 amino acids. Trimming stripped 5 bases from V and 10 bases from J, with 20 bases between. For the CDR3, the DNA is TGTGCCAGTAGTCTAAGGGGGGGGCCCATAGGAGCTTTCTTT. Encoded protein: CASSLRGGPIGAFF.

V and J are TRBV23-1 and TRBJ2-1, with D unresolved. TRBV23-1 is an ORF, and what it does is uncertain. The CDR3 loop spans 15 amino acids. V was trimmed by 0 bases and J by 8 bases, leaving 14 bases between them. The CDR3 coding sequence is TGCGCCAGCAGTCAATCATCTCACCCCGTCCATGAGCAGTTCTTC. This gives the protein CASSQSSHPVHEQFF.

This clone was observed a handful of times. This chain uses TRBV9 with TRBJ1-1, with D possibly TRBD1 on 5 matching bases. Germline V lookup: CDR1 SGDLS, CDR2 YYNGEE. V lost 3 bases to trimming and J lost 6 bases, with 15 bases between them. The CDR3 has 14 amino acids. Here the CDR3 DNA reads TGTGCCAGCAGCGCCTACGGGGGTATCGCTGAAGCTTTCTTT. Encoded protein: CASSAYGGIAEAFF.

This CDR3 is CSVAAQGNTEAFF. CDR3 bases: TGCAGCGTTGCGGCACAGGGGAACACTGAAGCTTTCTTT. This chain connects TRBV29-1 to TRBJ1-1; the D gene is possibly TRBD1 (6 bases). CDR3 length equals 13 residues. The V end was cut by 4 bases, the J end by 1 base, with 10 bases between. The germline CDR1 and CDR2 sequences are SQVTM and ANQGSEA.

The rearrangement uses TRBV5-1 and TRBJ1-1; possibly TRBD1 for D (6 bases). Trimming shortened V by 4 bases and J by 1 base, and 11 bases separated the two germline ends. Germline V CDR1 and CDR2: SGHRS, YFSETQ. The CDR3 covers 14 residues. The CDR3 DNA sequence: TGCGCCAGCAGCCCCCCGGGACAGAACACTGAAGCTTTCTTT. As protein: CASSPPGQNTEAFF.

This clone was counted a few times. The chain couples TRBV14 to TRBJ1-1; the match to TRBD1 covers 7 bases. The CDR3 consists of 14 residues. V lost 7 bases, J lost 4 bases, and 9 bases stayed unmatched. Per germline, CDR1 SGHDN and CDR2 FVKESK. The CDR3 sequence: CASIPSRGSTEAFF. CDR3 DNA: TGTGCCAGCATCCCAAGCAGGGGGAGCACTGAAGCTTTCTTT.

This clone was detected only a few times. The chain carries TRBV15 and TRBJ2-1; D not resolved. The CDR3 runs to 14 residues. With 0 bases removed from V and 2 bases from J, the gap between germline ends came to 5 bases. Germline CDR1 is LNHNV and CDR2 is YYDKDF (reference sequence). The CDR3: CATSRDSAYNEQFF. The CDR3 nucleotides read TGTGCCACCAGCAGAGACAGTGCCTACAATGAGCAGTTCTTC.

The V gene is TRBV30, the J gene TRBJ1-2, with D hard to call. Per germline, CDR1 GTSNPN and CDR2 SVGIG (reference sequence). V was pared by 1 base and J by 6 bases, with 6 bases between. The CDR3 is made up of 11 amino acids. In nucleotides, the CDR3 is TGTGCCTGGAGTGAAGGGAATGGCTACACCTTC. Its protein is CAWSEGNGYTF.

This clone appeared a few times. The rearrangement joins TRBV15 to TRBJ2-5; D call uncertain. CDR3 length: 14 residues. Trimming took off 5 bases at V and 2 bases at J, with 12 bases between the two ends. Germline V gene sequence: CDR1 LNHNV, CDR2 YYDKDF (reference sequence). The CDR3 DNA sequence: TGTGCCACCAGCCCCCCAGGCTCACAAGAGACCCAGTACTTC. Translated, it gives CATSPPGSQETQYF. Drawing the rest from reference TRBV15 and TRBJ2-5, the complete variable domain is DAMVIQNPRYQVTQFGKPVTLSCSQTLNHNVMYWYQQKSSQAPKLLFHYYDKDFNNEADTPDNFQSRRPNTSFCFLDIRSPGLGDTAMYLCATSPPGSQETQYFGPGTRLLVL.

The chain uses TRBV11-3 and TRBJ2-2, with D possibly being TRBD1 (5 bases). The germline V and J ends were trimmed by 5 bases and 2 bases, with 15 bases remaining between them. The germline gives CDR1 SGHNT, CDR2 YENEEA. The CDR3 runs to 16 residues. The CDR3 is CASSHPTESNTGELFF. As DNA, the CDR3 is TGTGCCAGCAGCCACCCGACAGAATCTAACACCGGGGAGCTGTTTTTT.